One T cell receptor beta chain is described in this entry. The antigen is unknown. The junction does not match germline at one end; this may be a read error. These data belong to a study of blood T cells in healthy people across ages. Findings and limits, study-wide: Any changes in expanded clonotypes were possibly confounded, as donor CMV status remained unknown.

Then a second PCR, running roughly 7 to 11 cycles, was carried out with a sample-barcoded 5' primer and a J-beta primer mix. Any given sample supplied a minimum of 2.5 million CDR3-containing paired-end reads. TCRdb processed the 5' RACE reads anew with MiXCR; each CDR3 protein has one entry. The table records around 790,000 distinct CDR3 sequences, approximately 48% of them present only once. At least 6 micrograms of total RNA were extracted per sample. Sequencing was carried out using blood. The TCR comes from a man in his fifties or sixties in good health.

The CDR3 loop reads CGARIARGGDEQFF. The CDR3 DNA follows: TGCGGTGCTAGAATTGCCAGGGGGGGCGATGAGCAGTTCTTC. The chain uses TRBV20-1 and TRBJ2-1; tentatively, D is TRBD1 or TRBD2 (7 bases each). The CDR3 length is 14 residues. The germline CDR1 and CDR2 sequences are DFQATT and SNEGSKA (reference sequence).